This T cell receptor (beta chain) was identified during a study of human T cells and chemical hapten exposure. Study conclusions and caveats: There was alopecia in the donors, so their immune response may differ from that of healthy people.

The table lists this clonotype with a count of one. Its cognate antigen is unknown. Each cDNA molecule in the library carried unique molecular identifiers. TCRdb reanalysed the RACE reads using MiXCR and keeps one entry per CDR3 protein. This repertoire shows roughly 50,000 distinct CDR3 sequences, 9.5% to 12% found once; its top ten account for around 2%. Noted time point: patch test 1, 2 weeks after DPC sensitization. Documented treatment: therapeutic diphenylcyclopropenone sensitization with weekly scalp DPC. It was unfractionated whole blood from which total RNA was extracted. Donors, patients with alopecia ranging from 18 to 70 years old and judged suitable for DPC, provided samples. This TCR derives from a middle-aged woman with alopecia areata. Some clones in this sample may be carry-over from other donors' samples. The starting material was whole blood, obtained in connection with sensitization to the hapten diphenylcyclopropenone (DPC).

The DNA for the CDR3 is TGTGCCAGCAGCCCCCAGCGGCGTGAGCAGTTCTTC. This codes for CASSPQRREQFF. The chain recombines TRBV28 with TRBJ2-1; D might be TRBD2 (5 bases). Trimming stripped 6 bases from V and 9 bases from J, with 12 bases between. Germline CDR1 is MDHEN and CDR2 is SYDVKM. The CDR3 runs 12 residues.